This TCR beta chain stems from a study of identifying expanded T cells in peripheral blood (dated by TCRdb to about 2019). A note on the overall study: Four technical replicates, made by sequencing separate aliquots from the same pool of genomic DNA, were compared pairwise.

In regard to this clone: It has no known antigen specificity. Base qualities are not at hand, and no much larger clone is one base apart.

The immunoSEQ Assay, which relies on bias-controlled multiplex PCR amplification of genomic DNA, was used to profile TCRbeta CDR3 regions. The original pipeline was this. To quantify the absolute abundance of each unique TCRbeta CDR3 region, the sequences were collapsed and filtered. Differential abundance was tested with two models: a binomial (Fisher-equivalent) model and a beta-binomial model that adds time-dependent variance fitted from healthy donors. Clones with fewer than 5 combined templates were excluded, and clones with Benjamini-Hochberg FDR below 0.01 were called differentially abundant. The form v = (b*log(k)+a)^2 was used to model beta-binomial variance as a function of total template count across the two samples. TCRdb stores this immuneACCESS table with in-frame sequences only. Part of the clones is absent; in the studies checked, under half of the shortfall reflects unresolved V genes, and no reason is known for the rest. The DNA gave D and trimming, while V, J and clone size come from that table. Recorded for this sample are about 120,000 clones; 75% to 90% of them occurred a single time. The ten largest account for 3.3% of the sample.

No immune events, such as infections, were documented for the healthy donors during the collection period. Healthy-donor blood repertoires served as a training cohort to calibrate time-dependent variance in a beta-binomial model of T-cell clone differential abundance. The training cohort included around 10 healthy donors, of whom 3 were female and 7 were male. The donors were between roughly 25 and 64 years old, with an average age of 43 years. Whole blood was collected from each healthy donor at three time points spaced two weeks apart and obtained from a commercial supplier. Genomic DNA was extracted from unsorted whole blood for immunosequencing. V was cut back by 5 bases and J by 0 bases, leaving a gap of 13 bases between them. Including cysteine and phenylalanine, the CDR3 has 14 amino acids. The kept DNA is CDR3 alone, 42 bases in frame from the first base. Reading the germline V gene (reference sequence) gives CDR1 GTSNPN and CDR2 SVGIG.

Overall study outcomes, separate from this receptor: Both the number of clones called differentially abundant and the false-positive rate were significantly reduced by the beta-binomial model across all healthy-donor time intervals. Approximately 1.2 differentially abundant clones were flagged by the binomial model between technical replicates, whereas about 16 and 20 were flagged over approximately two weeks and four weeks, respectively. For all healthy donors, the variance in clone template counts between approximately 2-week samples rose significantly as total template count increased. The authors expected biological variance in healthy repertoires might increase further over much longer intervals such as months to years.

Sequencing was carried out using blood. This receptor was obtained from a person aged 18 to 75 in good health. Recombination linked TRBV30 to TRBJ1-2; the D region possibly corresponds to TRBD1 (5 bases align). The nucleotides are TGTGCCTGGTCGACAGTGACATCTAACTATGGCTACACCTTC. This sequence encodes CAWSTVTSNYGYTF.